Sequencing of this T cell receptor (beta chain) was carried out in a study of shared clonotypes between healthy human individuals. General study findings and limits: The study found lower generation probabilities in non-shared clonotypes than in those shared by all four donors. In general, naive subsets displayed greater estimated richness than memory subsets did. Some naive CD4 clonotypes, 4% to 6%, turned up in common across four donors.

The CDR3 runs 14 residues. Germline CDR1 is SGHAT and CDR2 is FQNNGV. After removal of 5 bases from V and 5 bases from J, the junction contained 5 bases not matched to a gene. Researchers partitioned CD4+ cells into CD45RA+ naive and CD45RA-negative memory subsets. Measured with immunoSEQ multiplex PCR; TCRdb has only the in-frame clones, and not every one. The table lists 2 million or so clones, approximately 95% of them singletons. Note on this clone: The antigen is undetermined.

The chain joins TRBV11-2 to TRBJ2-2, with TRBD2 matching 7 bases. This clonotype was sampled from a man between 18 and 35 years old in good health. The sample comprised naive CD4+ T cells sorted from blood. The subset was: CD45RA+ positively selected. Written as DNA, the CDR3 is TGTGCCAGCAGCGGGACTACTAAAACCGGGGAGCTGTTTTTT. It yields the protein CASSGTTKTGELFF.